This TCR beta chain is from a study of human thymus T cells. This CDR3 spans 14 amino acids. Per germline, CDR1 MNHNS and CDR2 SASEGT. Worth noting for this clone: Its specificity is unknown.

Measured with immunoSEQ multiplex PCR; TCRdb has only the in-frame clones, and not every one. The sample lists over 35,000 clones; 94% were seen once. Only four of the eight donors provided a 0.5-1 mL blood sample. Genomic DNA was extracted from every available blood leukocyte. Study conclusions and caveats: Thymic and blood repertoires seemed to show skewed V and J gene use.

The chain links TRBV6-1 to TRBJ2-5; D gene ambiguous. TRBJ2-7 explains the end of the DNA better; the J call may be wrong. Sequencing used blood. This clonotype was sampled from a boy in the first two years of life with a congenital heart defect but otherwise immunologically healthy. The CDR3 sequence: CASSERRSSYEQYF. The CDR3 nucleotides read TGTGCCAGCAGTGAGCGCAGGAGCTCCTACGAGCAGTACTTC.